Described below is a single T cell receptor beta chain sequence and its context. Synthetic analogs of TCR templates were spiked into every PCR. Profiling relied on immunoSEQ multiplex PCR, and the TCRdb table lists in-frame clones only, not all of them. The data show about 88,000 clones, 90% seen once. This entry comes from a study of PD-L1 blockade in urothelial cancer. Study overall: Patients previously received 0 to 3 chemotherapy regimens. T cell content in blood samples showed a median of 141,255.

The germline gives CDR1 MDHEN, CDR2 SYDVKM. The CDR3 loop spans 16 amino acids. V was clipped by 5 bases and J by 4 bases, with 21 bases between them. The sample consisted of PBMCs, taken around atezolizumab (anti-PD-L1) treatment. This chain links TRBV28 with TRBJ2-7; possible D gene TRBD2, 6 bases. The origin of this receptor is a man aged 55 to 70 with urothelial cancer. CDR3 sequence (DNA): TGTGCCAGCAGTCTTCTAGCGTCCCGACTGTATTACGAGCAGTACTTC. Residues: CASSLLASRLYYEQYF.